The present T cell receptor beta chain was sequenced within a study of blood T cell repertoires in COVID-19. The germline V gene has CDR1 SQVTM and CDR2 ANQGSEA. The CDR3 length is 18 residues. V dropped 0 bases and J dropped 0 bases, with 18 bases sitting between them. Generated by immunoSEQ multiplex PCR, the TCRdb table keeps only in-frame clones and is missing some. Of about 190,000 clones in the sample, more than 60% were seen once. The source of this sequence is a man aged 50 to 60 who had recovered from COVID-19. This rearrangement joins TRBV29-1 to TRBJ2-1; the D gene is possibly TRBD2 (5 bases). Sequencing used peripheral blood. The CDR3: CSVEDPRAVMSSYNEQFF. For the CDR3, the DNA is TGCAGCGTTGAAGATCCGAGAGCGGTTATGAGCTCCTACAATGAGCAGTTCTTC.